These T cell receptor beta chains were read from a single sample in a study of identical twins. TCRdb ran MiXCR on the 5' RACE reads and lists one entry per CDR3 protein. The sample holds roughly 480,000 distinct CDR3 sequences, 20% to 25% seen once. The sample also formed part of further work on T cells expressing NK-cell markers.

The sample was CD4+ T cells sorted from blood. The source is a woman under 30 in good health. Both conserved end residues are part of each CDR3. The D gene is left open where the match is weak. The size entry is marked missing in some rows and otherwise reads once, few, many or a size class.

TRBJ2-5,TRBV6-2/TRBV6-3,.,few,CASYRPGNLETQYF,TGTGCCAGCTACCGGCCGGGGAATCTCGAGACCCAGTACTTC
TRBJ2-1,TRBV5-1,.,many,CASSLGLRDSGGEQFF,TGCGCCAGCAGCTTGGGTCTTCGGGATTCTGGCGGTGAGCAGTTCTTC
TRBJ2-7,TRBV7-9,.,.,CASSSPNWWALHEQYF,TGTGCCAGCAGCTCCCCTAACTGGTGGGCTTTACACGAGCAGTACTTC
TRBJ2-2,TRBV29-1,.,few,CSVDRRGDTGELFF,TGCAGCGTTGACCGCAGGGGGGACACCGGGGAGCTGTTTTTT
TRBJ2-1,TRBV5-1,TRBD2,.,CASSWGLAGDNEQFF,TGCGCCAGCAGCTGGGGACTAGCGGGAGACAATGAGCAGTTCTTC
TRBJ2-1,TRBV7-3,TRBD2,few,CASSATSGVYNEQFF,TGTGCCAGCAGCGCGACTAGCGGGGTATATAATGAGCAGTTCTTC
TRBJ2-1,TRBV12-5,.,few,CASGLLSSREQFF,TGTGCTAGTGGTTTACTTTCATCCCGTGAGCAGTTCTTC
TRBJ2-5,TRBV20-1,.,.,CSARGKTQYF,TGCAGTGCCCGGGGGAAGACCCAGTACTTC
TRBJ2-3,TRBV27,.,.,CASSWRGITDTQYF,TGTGCCAGCAGTTGGCGGGGAATCACAGATACGCAGTATTTT
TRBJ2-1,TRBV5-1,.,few,CASSFGNREQFF,TGCGCCAGCAGCTTTGGTAATAGGGAGCAGTTCTTC
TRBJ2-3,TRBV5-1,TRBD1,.,CASSYLLGRRGREDTQYF,TGCGCCAGCAGCTACCTCCTCGGCCGAAGGGGGCGTGAAGATACGCAGTATTTT
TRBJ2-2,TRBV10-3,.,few,CAITAGKTGELFF,TGTGCCATCACGGCAGGGAAAACCGGGGAGCTGTTTTTT
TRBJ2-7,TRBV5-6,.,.,CASSLWPGSKYPYEQYF,TGTGCCAGCAGCTTGTGGCCAGGGAGCAAATACCCCTACGAGCAGTACTTC
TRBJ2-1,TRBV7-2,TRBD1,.,CASSLDVAGGKIEQFF,TGTGCCAGCAGCTTAGACGTCGCAGGGGGAAAGATTGAGCAGTTCTTC
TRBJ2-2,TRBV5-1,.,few,CASSLAASPAGELFF,TGCGCCAGCAGCTTGGCCGCCTCCCCAGCCGGGGAGCTGTTTTTT
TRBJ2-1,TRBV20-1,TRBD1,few,CSATRQGTYNEQFF,TGCAGTGCCACCCGACAGGGAACCTACAATGAGCAGTTCTTC
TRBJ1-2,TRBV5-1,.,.,CASSPGAGAWDYGYTF,TGCGCCAGCAGCCCCGGTGCAGGGGCTTGGGACTATGGCTACACCTTC
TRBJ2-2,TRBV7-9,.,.,CASSYTTIGELFF,TGTGCCAGCAGCTATACGACAATCGGGGAGCTGTTTTTT
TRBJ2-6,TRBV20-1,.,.,CSAPRNPGANVLTF,TGCAGTGCCCCCCGGAATCCTGGGGCCAACGTCCTGACTTTC
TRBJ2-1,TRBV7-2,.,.,CASSLSFSIEQFF,TGTGCCAGCAGCCTAAGCTTTAGCATTGAGCAGTTCTTC
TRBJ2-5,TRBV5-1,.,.,CASSQSAQETQYF,TGCGCCAGCAGCCAATCAGCCCAAGAGACCCAGTACTTC
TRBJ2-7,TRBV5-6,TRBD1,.,CASSFGAQGGYEQYF,TGTGCCAGCAGCTTCGGGGCACAGGGGGGATACGAGCAGTACTTC
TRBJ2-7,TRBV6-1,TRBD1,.,CASRPGTGGEGEQYF,TGTGCCAGCAGGCCCGGGACAGGGGGTGAGGGCGAGCAGTACTTC
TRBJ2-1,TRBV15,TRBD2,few,CATSRGGMSWAVGNEQFF,TGTGCCACCAGCAGGGGGGGGATGAGTTGGGCAGTCGGCAATGAGCAGTTCTTC
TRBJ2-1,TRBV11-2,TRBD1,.,CASSHGFVSGGYNEQFF,TGTGCCAGCAGCCATGGGTTTGTATCAGGGGGCTACAATGAGCAGTTCTTC
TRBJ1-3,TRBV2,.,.,CASRIGGNTIYF,TGTGCCAGCAGGATTGGTGGAAACACCATATATTTT
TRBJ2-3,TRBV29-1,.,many,CSVGGATADTQYF,TGCAGCGTTGGAGGTGCGACGGCAGATACGCAGTATTTT
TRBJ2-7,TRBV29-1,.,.,CSVVSTPHEQYF,TGCAGCGTTGTCTCTACTCCCCACGAGCAGTACTTC
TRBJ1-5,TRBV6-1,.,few,CASRLGVSNQPQHF,TGTGCCAGCAGATTGGGGGTTAGCAATCAGCCCCAGCATTTT
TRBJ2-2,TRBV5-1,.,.,CASRHSGGTGELFF,TGCGCCAGCAGGCACTCCGGCGGGACCGGGGAGCTGTTTTTT
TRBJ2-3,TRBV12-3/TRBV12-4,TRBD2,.,CASSYGLAEITDTQYF,TGTGCCAGCAGTTACGGACTAGCGGAGATCACAGATACGCAGTATTTT
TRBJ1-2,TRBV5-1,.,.,CASSADPAGGYTF,TGCGCCAGCAGCGCGGACCCTGCGGGGGGCTACACCTTC
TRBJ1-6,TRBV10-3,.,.,CAISVGTRNSPLHF,TGTGCCATCAGTGTAGGGACACGAAATTCACCCCTCCACTTT
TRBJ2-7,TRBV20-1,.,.,CSASASYKPLYEQYF,TGCAGTGCTAGCGCCAGTTATAAACCCCTCTACGAGCAGTACTTC
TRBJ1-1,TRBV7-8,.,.,CASSIHGFGNTEAFF,TGTGCCAGCAGCATTCACGGGTTTGGAAACACTGAAGCTTTCTTT
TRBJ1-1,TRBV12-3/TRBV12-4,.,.,CASSLQGMYTEAFF,TGTGCCAGCAGTTTACAGGGAATGTACACTGAAGCTTTCTTT
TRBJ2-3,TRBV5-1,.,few,CASSLVTRGKTDTQYF,TGCGCCAGCAGCTTGGTTACACGGGGGAAGACAGATACGCAGTATTTT
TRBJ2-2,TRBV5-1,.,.,CASSLFSTGELFF,TGCGCCAGCAGCTTGTTCAGTACCGGGGAGCTGTTTTTT
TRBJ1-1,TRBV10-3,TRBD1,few,CAISQDRGDTEAFF,TGTGCCATCAGTCAAGACAGGGGAGACACTGAAGCTTTCTTT
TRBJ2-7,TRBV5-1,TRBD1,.,CASSFGTGWSYEQHF,TGCGCCAGCAGCTTTGGGACAGGGTGGTCCTACGAGCAGCACTTC
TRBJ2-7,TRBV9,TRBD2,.,CASSPGLAGGHYEQYF,TGTGCCAGCAGCCCCGGACTAGCGGGGGGTCACTACGAGCAGTACTTC
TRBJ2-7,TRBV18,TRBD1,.,CASSPRTETGSYEQYF,TGTGCCAGCTCACCTCGAACCGAGACAGGGTCCTACGAGCAGTACTTC
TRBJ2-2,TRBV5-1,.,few,CASSNRSNTGELFF,TGCGCCAGCAGCAACAGGTCAAACACCGGGGAGCTGTTTTTT
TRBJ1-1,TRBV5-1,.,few,CASSAVLGGLDTEAFF,TGCGCCAGCAGCGCGGTTTTGGGAGGGCTGGACACTGAAGCTTTCTTT
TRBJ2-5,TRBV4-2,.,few,CASSQDQGETQYF,TGTGCCAGCAGCCAAGATCAGGGAGAGACCCAGTACTTC
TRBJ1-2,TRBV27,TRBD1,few,CASSGQGHYGYTF,TGTGCCAGCAGTGGACAGGGGCACTATGGCTACACCTTC
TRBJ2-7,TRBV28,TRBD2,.,CASSTPFSSGFIYEQYF,TGTGCCAGCAGTACCCCGTTTTCTAGCGGGTTCATCTACGAGCAGTACTTC